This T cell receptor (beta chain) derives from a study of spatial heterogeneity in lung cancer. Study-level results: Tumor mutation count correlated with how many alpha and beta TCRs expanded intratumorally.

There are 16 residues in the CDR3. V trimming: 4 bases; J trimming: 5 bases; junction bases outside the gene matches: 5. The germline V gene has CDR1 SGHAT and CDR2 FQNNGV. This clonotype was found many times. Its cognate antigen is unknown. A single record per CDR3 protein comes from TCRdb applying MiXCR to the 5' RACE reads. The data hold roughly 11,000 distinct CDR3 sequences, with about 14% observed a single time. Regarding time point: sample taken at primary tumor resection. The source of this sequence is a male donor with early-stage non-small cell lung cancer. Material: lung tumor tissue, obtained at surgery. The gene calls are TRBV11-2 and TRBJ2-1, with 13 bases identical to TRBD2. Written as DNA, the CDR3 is TGTGCCAGCAGCTCCCGGACTAGCGGGGGCAACAATGAGCAGTTCTTC. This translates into CASSSRTSGGNNEQFF. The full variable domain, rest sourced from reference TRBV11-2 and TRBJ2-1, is EAGVAQSPRYKIIEKRQSVAFWCNPISGHATLYWYQQILGQGPKLLIQFQNNGVVDDSQLPKDRFSAERLKGVDSTLKIQPAKLEDSAVYLCASSSRTSGGNNEQFFGPGTRLTVL.